This T cell receptor (beta chain) was sequenced during a study of identical twins. Healthy Caucasians alone served as donors. Carrying unique molecular identifiers, the cDNA also gained a universal primer site through template switching. TCRdb passed the 5' RACE reads through MiXCR, listing each CDR3 protein once. This table has about 660,000 distinct CDR3 sequences, around 8.3% appearing once. Looked up from germline, CDR1 is MDHEN and CDR2 is SYDVKM. V was cut by 4 bases and J by 5 bases, with 10 bases left in between. The CDR3 is 13 amino acids. The same sample was also used in a study of yellow fever vaccine responses in identical twins.

Sample: PBMCs. The sequence was collected from a woman in her late teens or twenties in good health. J is TRBJ2-3 and V is TRBV28, with D possibly TRBD1 on 5 matching bases. As DNA, the CDR3 is TGTGCCAGCAGTTCCCGACAGCTAGATACGCAGTATTTT. Translating it yields CASSSRQLDTQYF.